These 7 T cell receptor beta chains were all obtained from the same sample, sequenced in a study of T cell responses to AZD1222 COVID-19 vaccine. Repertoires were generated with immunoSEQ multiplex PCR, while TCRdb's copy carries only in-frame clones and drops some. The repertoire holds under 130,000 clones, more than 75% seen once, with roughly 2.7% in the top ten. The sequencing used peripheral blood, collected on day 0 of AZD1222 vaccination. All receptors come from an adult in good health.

The CDR3 spells CASSLQASGSQETQYF. CDR3 DNA: TGTGCCAGCAGCTTACAGGCTAGCGGGAGTCAGGAGACCCAGTACTTC. The chain couples TRBV11-2 to TRBJ2-5; 10 bases are shared with TRBD2. The CDR3 has 16 residues. Germline assignment: CDR1 SGHAT and CDR2 FQNNGV. The V segment lost 2 bases and the J segment 5 bases; nucleotides outside the gene matches: 8.

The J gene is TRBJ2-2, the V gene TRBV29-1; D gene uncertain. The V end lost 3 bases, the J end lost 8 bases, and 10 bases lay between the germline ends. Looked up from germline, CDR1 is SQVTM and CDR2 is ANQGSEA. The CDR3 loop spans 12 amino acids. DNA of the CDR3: TGCAGCGTTGAGTCCGGGCGGGGGGAGCTGTTTTTT. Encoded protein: CSVESGRGELFF.

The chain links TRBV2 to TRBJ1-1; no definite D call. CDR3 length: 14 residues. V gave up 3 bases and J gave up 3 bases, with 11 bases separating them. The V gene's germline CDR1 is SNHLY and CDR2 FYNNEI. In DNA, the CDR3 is TGTGCCAGCAGTGACGTGGCCCCGGACACTGAAGCTTTCTTT. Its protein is CASSDVAPDTEAFF.

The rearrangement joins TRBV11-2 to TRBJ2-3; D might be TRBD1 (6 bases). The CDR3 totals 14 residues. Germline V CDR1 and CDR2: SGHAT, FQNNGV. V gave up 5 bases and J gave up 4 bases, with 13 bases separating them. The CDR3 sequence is CASSRTGGPDTQYF. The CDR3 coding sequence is TGTGCCAGCAGCCGAACTGGGGGCCCAGATACGCAGTATTTT.

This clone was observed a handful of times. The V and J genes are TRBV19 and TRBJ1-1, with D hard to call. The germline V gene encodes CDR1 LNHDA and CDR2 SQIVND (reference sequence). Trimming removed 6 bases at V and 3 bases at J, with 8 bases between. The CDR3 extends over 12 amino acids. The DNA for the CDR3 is TGTGCCAGTAGCGGACGGTACACTGAAGCTTTCTTT. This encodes CASSGRYTEAFF. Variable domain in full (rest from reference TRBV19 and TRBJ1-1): DGGITQSPKYLFRKEGQNVTLSCEQNLNHDAMYWYRQDPGQGLRLIYYSQIVNDFQKGDIAEGYSVSREKKESFPLTVTSAQKNPTAFYLCASSGRYTEAFFGQGTRLTVV.

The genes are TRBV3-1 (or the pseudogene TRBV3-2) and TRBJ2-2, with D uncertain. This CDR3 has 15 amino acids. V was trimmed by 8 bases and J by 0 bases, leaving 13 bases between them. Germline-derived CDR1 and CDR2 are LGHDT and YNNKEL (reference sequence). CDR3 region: CASGVGPANTGELFF. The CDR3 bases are TGTGCCAGCGGGGTTGGACCGGCGAACACCGGGGAGCTGTTTTTT.

The DNA for the CDR3 is TGCGCCAGCAGCGCCTTACAAGGGGGGAACACTGAAGCTTTCTTT. Amino acids: CASSALQGGNTEAFF. The rearrangement uses TRBV5-1 and TRBJ1-1; TRBD1 might be the D (6 bases). Trimming pared 4 bases from V and 1 base from J, leaving 14 bases between. This CDR3 is built from 15 residues. Germline assignment: CDR1 SGHRS and CDR2 YFSETQ.